The 11 T cell receptor beta chains listed next were all sequenced from one sample in a study of blood T cell repertoires in COVID-19. Sequencing used immunoSEQ multiplex PCR; TCRdb keeps in-frame clones, though not all of them. This table has around 250,000 clones, around nine tenths appearing once. The sequencing input was PBMCs or T cells enriched from blood (not recorded which). The receptor source for this set is a woman between 45 and 65 years old who had recovered from COVID-19.

The chain recombines TRBV18 with TRBJ2-5; D unclear. The CDR3 has 12 residues. Per germline, CDR1 KGHSH and CDR2 LQKENI. The germline V and J ends were trimmed by 6 bases and 3 bases, with 8 bases remaining between them. CDR3 bases: TGTGCCAGCTCTGCGTCGGAAGAGACCCAGTACTTC. Residues: CASSASEETQYF.

The gene calls are TRBV6-5 and TRBJ2-5; D may be TRBD1 (6 bases). Trimming shortened V by 0 bases and J by 1 base, and 9 bases separated the two germline ends. This CDR3 is 15 amino acids long. Germline lookup yields CDR1 MNHEY and CDR2 SVGAGI. In DNA form, the CDR3 reads TGTGCCAGCAGTTACTCACTACAGGGCCAAGAGACCCAGTACTTC. It is translated as CASSYSLQGQETQYF.

J is TRBJ1-2 and V is TRBV6-5, with 9 bases lining up with TRBD1. The V and J ends lost 7 bases and 7 bases, in that order; junction bases with no gene match: 7. Germline lookup yields CDR1 MNHEY and CDR2 SVGAGI. The CDR3 sequence is 13 residues long. The CDR3 DNA reads as TGTGCCAGCAAAACAACAGGGGGCCGTGGCTACACCTTC. This encodes CASKTTGGRGYTF.

The chain employs TRBV5-4 and TRBJ2-4; D is undetermined. Germline V gene lookup returns CDR1 SGHNT and CDR2 YYREEE (reference sequence). V lost 0 bases, J lost 1 base, and 11 bases lay in between. CDR3 size: 16 residues. This chain's CDR3 is CASSLGTLEAKNIQYF. DNA for the CDR3: TGTGCCAGCAGCTTGGGTACCCTAGAGGCCAAAAACATTCAGTACTTC.

This chain links TRBV4-1 with TRBJ2-7, with a tentative D call TRBD1 (6 bases). Germline CDR1 reads MGHRA; CDR2 reads YSYEKL. The CDR3 is made up of 13 amino acids. The V end lost 4 bases, the J end lost 3 bases, and 10 bases lay between the germline ends. CDR3 residues: CASSLEGGYEQYF. For the CDR3, the DNA is TGCGCCAGCAGCCTTGAAGGGGGCTACGAGCAGTACTTC.

The V call is TRBV5-4, the J call TRBJ2-1; D is unclear. V was shortened by 2 bases and J by 3 bases, with 12 bases between the two germline ends. This CDR3 is 15 amino acids long. Germline CDR1 SGHNT, CDR2 YYREEE (reference sequence). The CDR3 protein is CASSFSISIYNEQFF. The CDR3 DNA reads as TGTGCCAGCAGCTTTTCAATCTCTATCTACAATGAGCAGTTCTTC.

This clone appeared a few times. CDR3 sequence: CASSSRFLNEKLFF. CDR3 DNA sequence: TGTGCCAGCAGCTCGCGGTTCCTCAATGAAAAACTGTTTTTT. The V and J genes are TRBV5-5 and TRBJ1-4; no clear D. Trimming took off 3 bases at V and 5 bases at J, with 11 bases between the two ends. Germline CDR1 reads SGHKS; CDR2 reads YYEKEE (reference sequence). The CDR3 contains 14 residues.

The chain employs TRBV19 and TRBJ2-7; the D gene is possibly TRBD2 (6 bases). In germline, CDR1 is LNHDA, CDR2 SQIVND (reference sequence). The CDR3 has 14 amino acids. The V and J ends lost 2 bases and 2 bases respectively, with 10 bases between them. The CDR3 sequence is CASSIQAGPYEQYF. Here the CDR3 DNA reads TGTGCCAGTAGTATACAAGCGGGCCCCTACGAGCAGTACTTC.

The chain couples TRBV5-5 to TRBJ1-6, with D hard to call. The germline V and J ends were trimmed by 0 bases and 7 bases, with 5 bases remaining between them. Per the germline V gene, CDR1 is SGHKS and CDR2 is YYEKEE (reference sequence). This CDR3 comprises 13 residues. DNA for the CDR3: TGTGCCAGCAGCTTGGACAGCAATTCACCCCTCCACTTT. Protein: CASSLDSNSPLHF.

The chain recombines TRBV6-5 with TRBJ2-7; 12 bases line up with TRBD2. Looked up from germline, CDR1 is MNHEY and CDR2 is SVGAGI. Unmatched junction bases numbered 4, after V lost 4 bases and J lost 3 bases. This CDR3 region has 15 residues. The CDR3 region has the DNA TGTGCCAGCAGTTTTAGGACTAGCGGGGTCTACGAGCAGTACTTC. Residues: CASSFRTSGVYEQYF.

This chain connects TRBV6-5 to TRBJ2-1; TRBD2 agrees at 13 bases. V was pared by 4 bases and J by 9 bases, with 6 bases of the junction left unmatched. This CDR3 region has 15 residues. CDR1 is MNHEY, CDR2 SVGAGI, per germline. CDR3 protein: CASSWTSGSDAEQFF. CDR3 DNA: TGTGCCAGCAGTTGGACTAGCGGGAGCGATGCTGAGCAGTTCTTC.